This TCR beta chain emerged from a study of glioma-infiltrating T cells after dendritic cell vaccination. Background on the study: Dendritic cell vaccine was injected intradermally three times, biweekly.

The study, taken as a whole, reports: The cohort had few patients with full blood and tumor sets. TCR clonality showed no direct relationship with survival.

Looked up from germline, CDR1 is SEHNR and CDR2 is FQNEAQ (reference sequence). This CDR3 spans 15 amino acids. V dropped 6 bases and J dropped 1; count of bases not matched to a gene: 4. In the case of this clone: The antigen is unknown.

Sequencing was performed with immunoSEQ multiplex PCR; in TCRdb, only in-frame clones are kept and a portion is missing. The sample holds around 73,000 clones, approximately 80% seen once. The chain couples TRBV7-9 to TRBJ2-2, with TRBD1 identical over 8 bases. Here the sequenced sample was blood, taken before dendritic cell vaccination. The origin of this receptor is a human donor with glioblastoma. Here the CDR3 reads CASRWDRQNTGELFF. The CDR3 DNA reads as TGTGCCAGCAGGTGGGACAGGCAGAACACCGGGGAGCTGTTTTTT.